Presented here are 32 T cell receptor beta chains from one specimen sequenced in a study of glioma-infiltrating T cells after dendritic cell vaccination. Generated by immunoSEQ multiplex PCR, the TCRdb table keeps only in-frame clones and is missing some. The sample contains 55,000 to 75,000 clones, approximately 83% of which appear only once. Time point defined: after dendritic cell vaccination, including at tumor progression/relapse. Sequencing was performed on blood, taken after dendritic cell vaccination. These receptor sequences come from a human donor with glioblastoma.

The rearrangement links TRBV10-3 to TRBJ2-7; TRBD1 might be the D (5 bases). Trimming removed 3 bases from V and 3 bases from J, with 9 bases in between. The CDR3 has 13 residues. Germline V gene sequence: CDR1 ENHRY, CDR2 SYGVKD. CDR3 nucleotide sequence: TGTGCCATCAGTGAAGGGGCCCGCTACGAGCAGTACTTC. Encoded protein: CAISEGARYEQYF.

This chain links TRBV18 with TRBJ2-2, with no clear D. Per germline, CDR1 KGHSH and CDR2 LQKENI. The CDR3 spans 13 residues. Deletions cut 4 bases from V and 5 bases from J, with 8 bases between. The CDR3 sequence: CASSLFQTGELFF. Written as DNA, the CDR3 is TGTGCCAGCTCACTTTTCCAGACCGGGGAGCTGTTTTTT.

This clone was observed a single time. The CDR3 nucleotides read TGTGCCAGCAGTACCAGGGGGCGTGGGGCTGAAGCTTTCTTT. This translates into CASSTRGRGAEAFF. The rearrangement links TRBV6-1 to TRBJ1-1; 8 nucleotides align to TRBD1. CDR3 length equals 14 residues. CDR1 and CDR2 (germline): MNHNS, SASEGT. Trimming removed 5 bases from V and 6 bases from J; junction bases left unmatched: 8.

This chain links TRBV19 with TRBJ1-5, with D possibly matching TRBD1 (5 bases). V lost 3 bases and J 2 bases, leaving 8 bases between the germline ends. Germline V lookup: CDR1 LNHDA, CDR2 SQIVND (reference sequence). This CDR3 is 14 amino acids long. The CDR3 DNA reads as TGTGCCAGTAGTATTGAAGGGGGCAATCAGCCCCAGCATTTT. Protein: CASSIEGGNQPQHF.

This clone was recorded a few times. The gene calls are TRBV6-4 and TRBJ2-3; 12 bases are a match to TRBD2. The trim removed 2 bases at V and 5 bases at J, leaving 2 bases unmatched. The germline gives CDR1 MRHNA, CDR2 SNTAGT. CDR3 length: 15 residues. The DNA for the CDR3 is TGTGCCAGCAGTGACGCGACTAGCGGGGGAGATACGCAGTATTTT. Translated: CASSDATSGGDTQYF.

The chain recombines TRBV5-1 with TRBJ2-7, with 11 bases lining up with TRBD2. Germline V lookup: CDR1 SGHRS, CDR2 YFSETQ. CDR3 length: 14 residues. Trimming removed 2 bases from V and 2 bases from J; junction bases left unmatched: 0. This chain's CDR3 is CASSLLAGAYEQYF. The CDR3 DNA follows: TGCGCCAGCAGCTTACTAGCGGGGGCCTACGAGCAGTACTTC.

This chain uses TRBV12-2 with TRBJ1-1; TRBD1 is taken as the D call from the table, unchecked against the DNA. TRBV12-2 has pseudogene status. CDR3 length equals 16 residues. CDR3 sequence (DNA): TGTGCAAGTCGCTTAGGCTGGGACACTAAGAACACTGAAGCTTTCTTT. It specifies CASRLGWDTKNTEAFF.

The CDR3 nucleotides are TGTGCCAGCAGCCTAGGCCTGGATAGGAATGAGCAGTTCTTC. Translating it yields CASSLGLDRNEQFF. The chain joins TRBV5-4 to TRBJ2-1; D gene uncertain. Germline V gene sequence: CDR1 SGHNT, CDR2 YYREEE (reference sequence). This CDR3 is built from 14 residues. Trimming cost V 4 bases and J 7 bases, with 15 bases left between them.

The chain uses TRBV7-9 and TRBJ2-5; 9 bases line up with TRBD1. The germline gives CDR1 SEHNR, CDR2 FQNEAQ (reference sequence). This CDR3 contains 16 residues. V dropped 2 bases and J dropped 5; count of bases not matched to a gene: 9. CDR3 sequence: CASSLHLNRGHETQYF. The CDR3 coding sequence is TGTGCCAGCAGCTTACATTTAAACAGGGGGCACGAGACCCAGTACTTC.

The chain recombines TRBV7-9 with TRBJ1-6, with TRBD1 identical over 11 bases. CDR3 length equals 17 residues. CDR1 SEHNR and CDR2 FQNEAQ come from the germline V gene (reference sequence). V was clipped by 4 bases and J by 7 bases; unmatched bases: 9. In DNA, the CDR3 is TGTGCCAGCAGCTCTTTGGGACAGGGGGAGGTCAATTCACCCCTCCACTTT. Translating it yields CASSSLGQGEVNSPLHF.

This chain uses TRBV6-6 with TRBJ1-1, with 7 bases matching TRBD1. Germline CDR1 MNHNY, CDR2 SVGAGI (reference sequence). The CDR3 covers 14 residues. J was trimmed by 4 bases and V by 4 bases; bases with no gene match: 6. As DNA, the CDR3 is TGTGCCAGCAGTTGGTCGCAGGGGGGCACTGAAGCTTTCTTT. Protein sequence: CASSWSQGGTEAFF.

The V and J genes are TRBV11-3 and TRBJ2-7; possible D gene TRBD1, 6 bases. Germline values: CDR1 SGHNT, CDR2 YENEEA. This CDR3 contains 13 residues. With 6 bases removed from V and 3 bases from J, the gap between germline ends came to 12 bases. The CDR3 loop reads CASRSDRLYEQYF. The CDR3 region has the DNA TGTGCCAGCAGATCAGACAGGCTCTACGAGCAGTACTTC.

The V gene is TRBV4-2, the J gene TRBJ2-5; 13 nucleotides match TRBD2. Per the germline V gene, CDR1 is LGHNA and CDR2 is YNFKEQ. The V segment lost 0 bases and the J segment 8 bases; nucleotides outside the gene matches: 3. CDR3 size: 15 residues. CDR3 sequence (DNA): TGTGCCAGCAGCCAAGAAGGACTAGCGGGGGAAACCCAGTACTTC. This gives the protein CASSQEGLAGETQYF.

A remark on this clone: One junction end does not reproduce the germline sequence, and a read error may be involved. Other DNA sequences within the sample encode an identical CDR3. The V gene is TRBV7-9, the J gene TRBJ2-3, with a tentative D call TRBD2 (5 bases). Germline values: CDR1 SEHNR, CDR2 FQNEAQ (reference sequence). This CDR3 is 16 amino acids long. The CDR3 region is CASSLRQGGRADTQYF. The CDR3 DNA is TGCGCCAGCAGCCTGAGGCAAGGAGGTCGCGCAGATACGCAGTATTTT.

The genes are TRBV19 and TRBJ1-5, with D uncertain. Germline CDR1 and CDR2: LNHDA and SQIVND (reference sequence). The CDR3 has 14 amino acids. Trimming cost V 7 bases and J 7 bases, with 17 bases left between them. In nucleotides, the CDR3 is TGTGCCAGTACCTCCTGGTCCATGGGCCAGCCCCAGCATTTT. Amino acid sequence: CASTSWSMGQPQHF. Based on the CDR3 plus reference TRBV19 and TRBJ1-5, the full variable domain is DGGITQSPKYLFRKEGQNVTLSCEQNLNHDAMYWYRQDPGQGLRLIYYSQIVNDFQKGDIAEGYSVSREKKESFPLTVTSAQKNPTAFYLCASTSWSMGQPQHFGDGTRLSIL.

This clone was picked up one time. The chain employs TRBV27 and TRBJ2-3; 10 nucleotides agree with TRBD2. The CDR3 loop spans 16 amino acids. The trim removed 3 bases at V and 1 base at J, leaving 4 bases unmatched. In germline, CDR1 is MNHEY, CDR2 SMNVEV (reference sequence). In DNA, the CDR3 is TGTGCCAGCAGTTTCCAAGGACTAGCGGGCACAGATACGCAGTATTTT. It encodes CASSFQGLAGTDTQYF.

CDR3 amino acids: CASSYRLLDYEQYF. The CDR3 coding sequence is TGTGCCAGCAGTTATCGCCTTTTAGACTACGAGCAGTACTTC. The chain has TRBV6-5 and TRBJ2-7, with unresolved D. Deletions cut 3 bases from V and 3 bases from J, with 12 bases between. This CDR3 region has 14 residues. Germline CDR1 and CDR2: MNHEY and SVGAGI.

This clone appeared a single time. This chain links TRBV27 with TRBJ2-7; maybe TRBD2 (6 bases). This CDR3 contains 15 residues. From germline, CDR1 is MNHEY and CDR2 SMNVEV (reference sequence). Trimming stripped 2 bases from V and 2 bases from J, with 13 bases between. The CDR3 here is CASSLGGKLAYEQYF. DNA for the CDR3: TGTGCCAGCAGTTTAGGAGGGAAGTTGGCCTACGAGCAGTACTTC.

This clone turned up a few times. This chain links TRBV7-9 with TRBJ1-2; 7 bases line up with TRBD1. The CDR3 has 15 residues. V was clipped by 5 bases and J by 4 bases; unmatched bases: 10. Germline lookup yields CDR1 SEHNR and CDR2 FQNEAQ (reference sequence). CDR3 coding DNA: TGTGCCAGCAGCCCCTACAGGGGAGGTAGCTATGGCTACACCTTC. Translating it yields CASSPYRGGSYGYTF.

The rearrangement joins TRBV4-2 to TRBJ1-5; 10 nucleotides match TRBD1. With 4 bases clipped from V and 6 bases from J, the junction kept 12 bases outside the gene matches. In germline, CDR1 is LGHNA, CDR2 YNFKEQ. The CDR3 has 17 amino acids. This chain's CDR3 is CASSRTSRDRGIQPQHF. The CDR3 DNA reads TGTGCCAGCAGCCGAACCTCTAGGGACAGGGGAATTCAGCCCCAGCATTTT.

This chain connects TRBV11-2 to TRBJ2-7; 7 bases align to TRBD1. V lost 3 bases, J lost 2 bases, and 7 bases stayed unmatched. Germline lookup yields CDR1 SGHAT and CDR2 FQNNGV. This CDR3 spans 15 amino acids. The CDR3 bases are TGTGCCAGCAGCTTTAGCGTAGGGGGCCCCTACGAGCAGTACTTC. It translates to CASSFSVGGPYEQYF.

J is TRBJ2-5 and V is TRBV7-2, with TRBD2 as a possible D gene (6 bases). Looked up from germline, CDR1 is SGHTA and CDR2 is FQGNSA. V was trimmed by 0 bases and J by 5 bases, leaving 13 bases between them. The CDR3 has 15 residues. The CDR3: CASSLAAGPVETQYF. The CDR3 DNA reads as TGTGCCAGCAGCTTAGCGGCGGGACCCGTGGAGACCCAGTACTTC. The full variable domain, in which reference TRBV7-2 and TRBJ2-5 provide the parts outside the CDR3, is GAGVSQSPSNKVTEKGKDVELRCDPISGHTALYWYRQSLGQGLEFLIYFQGNSAPDKSGLPSDRFSAERTGGSVSTLTIQRTQQEDSAVYLCASSLAAGPVETQYFGPGTRLLVL.

The chain is built from TRBV5-6 and TRBJ1-1, with TRBD1 as a possible D gene (5 bases). CDR3 length: 12 amino acids. V lost 4 bases to trimming and J lost 11 bases, with 15 bases between them. Per the germline V gene, CDR1 is SGHDT and CDR2 is YYEEEE. CDR3 DNA: TGTGCCAGCAGCCCCGCTGGGGGGTACGCTTTCTTT. Translating gives CASSPAGGYAFF.

The chain recombines TRBV19 with TRBJ2-5, with TRBD1 matching over 7 bases. The DNA end favors TRBJ2-7, so the J call may be wrong. The CDR3 runs to 14 residues. Germline CDR1 and CDR2: LNHDA and SQIVND (reference sequence). The CDR3 spells CASSVGTASYEQYF. CDR3 sequence (DNA): TGTGCCAGTTCGGTCGGGACAGCCTCCTACGAGCAGTACTTC.

This clone came up a few times. Germline and junction disagree at one end, which may indicate a read error. The chain links TRBV4-1 to TRBJ2-1, with 7 bases aligning to TRBD2. There are 14 residues in the CDR3. Germline loops: CDR1 MGHRA, CDR2 YSYEKL. The CDR3 spells CASSQEGSGPAGVF. The CDR3 DNA sequence: TGCGCCAGCAGCCAAGAGGGGAGCGGGCCCGCGGGGGTCTTC.

J is TRBJ2-1 and V is TRBV7-8, with 9 nucleotides matching TRBD2. The germline CDR1 and CDR2 sequences are SGHVS and FQNEAQ. With 6 bases clipped from V and 4 bases from J, the junction kept 10 bases outside the gene matches. The CDR3 is made up of 16 amino acids. The CDR3 protein is CASRFGRTSDYNEQFF. CDR3 in DNA: TGTGCCAGCAGATTCGGGCGGACTAGCGATTACAATGAGCAGTTCTTC.

The sample holds a few counts of this clone. The genes are TRBV20-1 and TRBJ2-1, with D tentatively TRBD2 (7 bases). From germline, CDR1 is DFQATT and CDR2 SNEGSKA (reference sequence). This CDR3 contains 10 residues. V dropped 7 bases and J dropped 10 bases, with 11 bases sitting between them. For the CDR3, the DNA is TGCAGTGTCAGGGGAGGGGAGCAGTTCTTC. Translating gives CSVRGGEQFF.

The chain joins TRBV7-2 to TRBJ2-1; 7 bases map to TRBD1. V shed 3 bases and J 9 bases; nucleotides not matched to a gene: 11. The CDR3 has 15 residues. Germline lookup yields CDR1 SGHTA and CDR2 FQGNSA. CDR3: CASSFDWAGGGEQFF. CDR3 DNA: TGTGCCAGCAGCTTCGATTGGGCAGGGGGTGGTGAGCAGTTCTTC.

J is TRBJ2-5 and V is TRBV7-2; D remains unclear. V was shortened by 3 bases and J by 2 bases, with 10 bases between the two germline ends. CDR3 length equals 14 residues. The germline CDR1 and CDR2 sequences are SGHTA and FQGNSA. CDR3: CASSFGRRQETQYF. In DNA form, the CDR3 reads TGTGCCAGCAGCTTTGGTAGGAGACAAGAGACCCAGTACTTC. The full variable domain, with the rest looked up from reference TRBV7-2 and TRBJ2-5, is GAGVSQSPSNKVTEKGKDVELRCDPISGHTALYWYRQSLGQGLEFLIYFQGNSAPDKSGLPSDRFSAERTGGSVSTLTIQRTQQEDSAVYLCASSFGRRQETQYFGPGTRLLVL.

The rearrangement uses TRBV6-6 and TRBJ2-7; 7 nucleotides line up with TRBD2. This CDR3 spans 13 amino acids. The V and J ends lost 5 bases and 2 bases, in that order; junction bases with no gene match: 3. Per the germline V gene, CDR1 is MNHNY and CDR2 is SVGAGI (reference sequence). The CDR3 DNA is TGTGCCAGCAGTCCGGGACTACCCTACGAGCAGTACTTC. Translating it yields CASSPGLPYEQYF.

V gene TRBV7-9 combines with J gene TRBJ2-1, with 12 positions matching TRBD2. The CDR3 extends over 15 amino acids. Germline V lookup: CDR1 SEHNR, CDR2 FQNEAQ (reference sequence). V shed 5 bases, J shed 8 bases, and the junction held 7 bases outside the gene matches. CDR3 nucleotide sequence: TGTGCCAGCAGCCCTCCTAGCGGGGGGGCCTATGAGCAGTTCTTC. Protein: CASSPPSGGAYEQFF. The full variable domain, in which reference TRBV7-9 and TRBJ2-1 provide the parts outside the CDR3, is DTGVSQNPRHKITKRGQNVTFRCDPISEHNRLYWYRQTLGQGPEFLTYFQNEAQLEKSRLLSDRFSAERPKGSFSTLEIQRTEQGDSAMYLCASSPPSGGAYEQFFGPGTRLTVL.

The V call is TRBV30, the J call TRBJ1-4, with 7 bases aligning to TRBD1. J lost 6 bases, V lost 8 bases, and 9 bases had no gene match. The germline V gene has CDR1 GTSNPN and CDR2 SVGIG (reference sequence). The CDR3 sequence is 13 residues long. The CDR3 reads CAGNRGSDEKLFF. The CDR3 DNA is TGTGCCGGAAACAGGGGATCGGATGAAAAACTGTTTTTT.